Below are 25 T cell receptor beta chains sequenced from a single sample in a study of blood T cell repertoires in COVID-19. The assay was immunoSEQ multiplex PCR, and TCRdb's table has in-frame clones only and misses some. Among roughly 140,000 clones listed, roughly nine tenths were seen once. The sequenced sample consisted of peripheral blood. The source of these receptors is a woman aged 55-75 years with active or convalescent COVID-19.

V and J are TRBV18 and TRBJ1-2, with 7 bases matching TRBD1. J gave up 3 bases and V 6 bases, and 7 bases lay outside the gene matches. CDR3 length: 14 residues. Per germline, CDR1 KGHSH and CDR2 LQKENI. As DNA, the CDR3 is TGTGCCAGCTCCCCGGGACAGACCCACTATGGCTACACCTTC. Translated, it gives CASSPGQTHYGYTF.

The V and J genes are TRBV20-1 and TRBJ2-2; 10 nucleotides match TRBD2. V lost 3 bases, J lost 4 bases, and 5 bases stayed unmatched. There are 15 residues in the CDR3. Germline loops: CDR1 DFQATT, CDR2 SNEGSKA (reference sequence). CDR3 bases: TGCAGTGCTAGTAAGAGCGGGGGGGCCACCGGGGAGCTGTTTTTT. Translated, it gives CSASKSGGATGELFF.

This chain connects TRBV6-1 to TRBJ1-2, with TRBD1 as a possible D gene (5 bases). The germline V and J ends were trimmed by 3 bases and 3 bases, with 11 bases remaining between them. The CDR3 is 14 residues long. Germline lookup yields CDR1 MNHNS and CDR2 SASEGT. The CDR3 bases are TGTGCCAGCAGTGATTACGGGGGTTACTATGGCTACACCTTC. Residues: CASSDYGGYYGYTF.

The genes are TRBV21-1 and TRBJ2-7; the D call of TRBD1 is as the table states it, not checked on the DNA. TRBV21-1 is assigned pseudogene status. The CDR3 runs to 15 residues. The CDR3 DNA reads as TGTGCCAGCAGCAAAGGGACAGGGTGCTCCTACGAGCAGTACTTC. Amino acids: CASSKGTGCSYEQYF.

The V gene is TRBV7-8, the J gene TRBJ2-1, with TRBD2 as a possible D gene (6 bases). The V gene lost 6 bases and the J gene lost 7 bases, with 13 bases spanning the gap. The CDR3 has 13 residues. Germline lookup yields CDR1 SGHVS and CDR2 FQNEAQ. The chain's CDR3 is CASSHRGWNEQFF. The CDR3 DNA is TGTGCCAGCAGTCACCGGGGGTGGAATGAGCAGTTCTTC.

The chain joins TRBV27 to TRBJ1-4; possible D gene TRBD1, 6 bases. CDR3 length: 15 amino acids. Germline values: CDR1 MNHEY, CDR2 SMNVEV (reference sequence). Trimming pared 7 bases from V and 7 bases from J, leaving 19 bases between. For the CDR3, the DNA is TGTGCCAGCATCGCACCGGGGGGGGCCGGTGAAAAACTGTTTTTT. This codes for CASIAPGGAGEKLFF.

The chain carries TRBV5-5 and TRBJ1-2; D gene ambiguous. CDR1 is SGHKS, CDR2 YYEKEE, per germline (reference sequence). V was trimmed by 0 bases and J by 0 bases, leaving 3 bases between them. This CDR3 has 13 residues. This chain's CDR3 is CASSLAANYGYTF. CDR3 in DNA: TGTGCCAGCAGCTTGGCGGCTAACTATGGCTACACCTTC.

This rearrangement joins TRBV19 to TRBJ1-5, with a possible D match to TRBD1 (6 bases). The V end lost 6 bases, the J end lost 4 bases, and 16 bases lay between the germline ends. Germline-derived CDR1 and CDR2 are LNHDA and SQIVND (reference sequence). This CDR3 region has 15 residues. CDR3 bases: TGTGCCAGTAGGTCCGAACAGGGTGTTAATCAGCCCCAGCATTTT. Translating gives CASRSEQGVNQPQHF.

V usage is TRBV10-3 and J usage is TRBJ1-2; TRBD1 matches 9 bases. Germline V gives CDR1 ENHRY, CDR2 SYGVKD. The CDR3 is 15 residues long. The V and J ends lost 0 bases and 8 bases, in that order; junction bases with no gene match: 7. CDR3 sequence: CAISESGQGLRGYTF. CDR3 sequence (DNA): TGTGCCATCAGTGAGTCGGGACAGGGCCTACGGGGCTACACCTTC.

The rearrangement links TRBV10-3 to TRBJ2-5; weak D call: TRBD2 (6 bases). The CDR3 has 13 residues. Germline V gene sequence: CDR1 ENHRY, CDR2 SYGVKD. V was clipped by 3 bases and J by 3 bases, with 8 bases between them. CDR3 nucleotides: TGTGCCATCAGTGATAGGAGGGAAGAGACCCAGTACTTC. Translated, it gives CAISDRREETQYF.

This chain links TRBV3-1 (or the pseudogene TRBV3-2) with TRBJ2-7; 7 nucleotides match TRBD1. Trimming cost V 0 bases and J 2 bases; bases outside gene matches: 4. Germline V gene data show CDR1 as LGHDT and CDR2 as YNNKEL (reference sequence). The CDR3 is made up of 15 amino acids. CDR3 sequence (DNA): TGTGCCAGCAGCCAAGATTTGACAGGGACCTACGAGCAGTACTTC. Its protein product is CASSQDLTGTYEQYF.

Only one count was recorded for this clone. The chain employs TRBV7-2 and TRBJ2-3, with 9 bases matching TRBD1. The CDR3 extends over 17 amino acids. The germline gives CDR1 SGHTA, CDR2 FQGNSA. The V and J ends lost 1 base and 5 bases, in that order; junction bases with no gene match: 10. The CDR3 sequence: CASSLDLTGGGGDTQYF. Here the CDR3 DNA reads TGTGCCAGCAGCTTAGACCTTACAGGGGGCGGGGGAGATACGCAGTATTTT. Variable domain in full (rest from reference TRBV7-2 and TRBJ2-3): GAGVSQSPSNKVTEKGKDVELRCDPISGHTALYWYRQSLGQGLEFLIYFQGNSAPDKSGLPSDRFSAERTGGSVSTLTIQRTQQEDSAVYLCASSLDLTGGGGDTQYFGPGTRLTVL.

The CDR3 nucleotides are TGTGCCAGCATCGGGGGGGCCTACGTCAATGAGCAGTTCTTC. Protein sequence: CASIGGAYVNEQFF. The chain links TRBV11-3 to TRBJ2-1; the match to TRBD2 covers 8 bases. J was trimmed by 6 bases and V by 7 bases; bases with no gene match: 8. The length of the CDR3 is 14 residues. Germline V lookup: CDR1 SGHNT, CDR2 YENEEA.

This clone turned up a few times. J is TRBJ1-2 and V is TRBV7-2, with D perhaps TRBD1 (5 bases). The CDR3 totals 14 residues. CDR1 is SGHTA and CDR2 is FQGNSA in the germline V gene. Trimming pared 2 bases from V and 4 bases from J, leaving 11 bases between. As DNA, the CDR3 is TGTGCCAGCAGCTTACAGGGTTCCCCCTATGGCTACACCTTC. Its translation is CASSLQGSPYGYTF.

The V call is TRBV4-1, the J call TRBJ2-3; TRBD2 is a possible D gene (6 bases). Per the germline V gene, CDR1 is MGHRA and CDR2 is YSYEKL. The CDR3 spans 17 residues. Trimming cost V 4 bases and J 2 bases, with 19 bases left between them. In DNA form, the CDR3 reads TGCGCCAGCAGCCTTAGACCCTCCGCGGGGAACACAGATACGCAGTATTTT. Encoded protein: CASSLRPSAGNTDTQYF.

On this clone itself: This sample also contains other DNA sequences that code for the same CDR3. The rearrangement joins TRBV5-1 to TRBJ2-1; D perhaps matches TRBD2 (6 bases). The V and J ends lost 0 bases and 4 bases respectively, with 11 bases between them. The CDR3 consists of 15 residues. The V gene's germline CDR1 is SGHRS and CDR2 YFSETQ. The DNA for the CDR3 is TGCGCCAGCAGCTTGGCCGGGGGAGTTTACAATGAGCAGTTCTTC. Translating gives CASSLAGGVYNEQFF.

Only one count was recorded for this clone. This chain links TRBV12-5 with TRBJ1-4, with D possibly matching TRBD1 (6 bases). The CDR3 runs 14 residues. The V end was cut by 3 bases, the J end by 8 bases, with 13 bases between. CDR1 LGHNT and CDR2 FRNRAP come from the germline V gene. This CDR3 reads CASGLGGAQEKLFF. In DNA, the CDR3 is TGTGCTAGTGGTTTAGGGGGGGCGCAAGAAAAACTGTTTTTT.

This chain connects TRBV6-2 or TRBV6-3 to TRBJ2-5; 7 bases agree with TRBD1. V was pared by 2 bases and J by 7 bases, with 7 bases of the junction left unmatched. Germline V gives CDR1 MNHEY, CDR2 SVGEGT. The CDR3 sequence is 14 residues long. CDR3: CASSYGTAGGTQYF. CDR3 in DNA: TGTGCCAGCAGTTACGGGACAGCCGGTGGGACCCAGTACTTC.

The gene calls are TRBV19 and TRBJ1-5; 7 bases line up with TRBD1. CDR3 length: 15 amino acids. CDR1 LNHDA and CDR2 SQIVND come from the germline V gene (reference sequence). With 7 bases clipped from V and 3 bases from J, the junction kept 9 bases outside the gene matches. DNA of the CDR3: TGTGCCAGTACCACGACAGGGACCGCCAATCAGCCCCAGCATTTT. Translated, it gives CASTTTGTANQPQHF.

The chain carries TRBV10-3 and TRBJ2-1; TRBD1 is a possible D gene (6 bases). The CDR3 covers 15 residues. The ends were cut back, 0 bases at V and 7 bases at J, with 13 bases in the middle. CDR1 and CDR2 (germline): ENHRY, SYGVKD. The CDR3 reads CAISESGRGGNEQFF. The CDR3 bases are TGTGCCATCAGTGAGTCCGGCAGGGGCGGGAATGAGCAGTTCTTC.

The J gene is TRBJ2-7, the V gene TRBV6-5, with 9 bases aligning to TRBD1. V trimming: 6 bases; J trimming: 3 bases; junction bases outside the gene matches: 3. The CDR3 spans 13 residues. In germline, CDR1 is MNHEY, CDR2 SVGAGI. The CDR3 bases are TGTGCCAGCAGCAAGACAGGGGGCTACGAGCAGTACTTC. This encodes CASSKTGGYEQYF.

This chain joins TRBV6-1 and TRBJ1-2; the D gene is possibly TRBD1 (5 bases). Looked up from germline, CDR1 is MNHNS and CDR2 is SASEGT. V was clipped by 4 bases and J by 7 bases, with 22 bases between them. The CDR3 loop spans 16 amino acids. The CDR3 spells CASSGSLGQVFGGYTF. The CDR3 DNA follows: TGTGCCAGCAGTGGCTCCTTGGGGCAGGTCTTTGGTGGCTACACCTTC.

V and J are TRBV6-1 and TRBJ1-1, with 9 positions matching TRBD1. V lost 4 bases, J lost 10 bases, and 16 bases stayed unmatched. The germline V gene has CDR1 MNHNS and CDR2 SASEGT. The CDR3 covers 16 residues. CDR3: CASSVGFPGQGLGAFF. CDR3 in DNA: TGTGCCAGCAGTGTGGGATTCCCGGGACAGGGATTGGGAGCTTTCTTT.

The gene calls are TRBV6-5 and TRBJ2-4, with D possibly matching TRBD1 (6 bases). The germline V gene encodes CDR1 MNHEY and CDR2 SVGAGI. The CDR3 totals 15 residues. V lost 3 bases, J lost 2 bases, and 11 bases lay in between. CDR3: CASSYIQGTKNIQYF. CDR3 nucleotide sequence: TGTGCCAGCAGTTATATACAGGGTACCAAAAACATTCAGTACTTC.

The V gene is TRBV10-3, the J gene TRBJ1-5, with 9 bases aligning to TRBD1. The CDR3 totals 12 residues. Germline loops: CDR1 ENHRY, CDR2 SYGVKD. V trimming: 11 bases; J trimming: 5 bases; junction bases outside the gene matches: 4. In DNA form, the CDR3 reads TGTGCCTCGGGACAGGGAGATCAGCCCCAGCATTTT. Translated, it gives CASGQGDQPQHF.